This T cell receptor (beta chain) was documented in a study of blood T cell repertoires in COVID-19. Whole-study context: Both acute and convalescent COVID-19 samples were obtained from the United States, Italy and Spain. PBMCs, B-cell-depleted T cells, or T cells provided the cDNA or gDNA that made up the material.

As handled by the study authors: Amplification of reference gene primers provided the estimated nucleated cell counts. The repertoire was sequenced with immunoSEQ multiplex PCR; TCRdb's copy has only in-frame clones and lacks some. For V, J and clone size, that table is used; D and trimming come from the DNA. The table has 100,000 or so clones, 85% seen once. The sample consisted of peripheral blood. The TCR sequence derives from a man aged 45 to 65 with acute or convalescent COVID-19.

The CDR3 protein is CASSPRLAGGPVNEQFF. Written as DNA, the CDR3 is TGTGCCAGCAGCCCGAGACTAGCGGGGGGGCCGGTCAATGAGCAGTTCTTC. The chain has TRBV5-8 and TRBJ2-1; 14 bases line up with TRBD2. CDR1 and CDR2 from the germline V gene are SGHTS and YDEGEE. Unmatched junction bases numbered 9, after V lost 4 bases and J lost 6 bases. The CDR3 runs 17 residues. Supplemented by reference TRBV5-8 and TRBJ2-1, the full variable domain reads EAGVTQSPTHLIKTRGQQATLRCSPISGHTSVYWYQQALGLGLQFLLWYDEGEERNRGNFPPRFSGRQFPNYSSELNVNALELEDSALYLCASSPRLAGGPVNEQFFGPGTRLTVL.